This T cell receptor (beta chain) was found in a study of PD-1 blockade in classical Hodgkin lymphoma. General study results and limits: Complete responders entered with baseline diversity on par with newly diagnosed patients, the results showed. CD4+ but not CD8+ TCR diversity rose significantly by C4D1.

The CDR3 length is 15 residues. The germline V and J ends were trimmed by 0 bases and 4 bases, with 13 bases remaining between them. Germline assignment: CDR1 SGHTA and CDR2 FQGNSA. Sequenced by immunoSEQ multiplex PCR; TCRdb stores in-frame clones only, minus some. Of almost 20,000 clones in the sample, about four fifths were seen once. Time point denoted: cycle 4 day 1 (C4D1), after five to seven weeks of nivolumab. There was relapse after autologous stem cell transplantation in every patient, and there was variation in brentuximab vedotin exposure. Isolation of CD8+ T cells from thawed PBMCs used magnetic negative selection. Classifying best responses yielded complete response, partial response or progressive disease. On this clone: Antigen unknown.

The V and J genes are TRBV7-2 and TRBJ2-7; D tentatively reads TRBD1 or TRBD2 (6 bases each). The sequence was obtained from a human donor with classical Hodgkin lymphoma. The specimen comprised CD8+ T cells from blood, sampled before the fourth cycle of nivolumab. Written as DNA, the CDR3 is TGTGCCAGCAGCTTAGCCCACAGGGCGGGGTACGAGCAGTACTTC. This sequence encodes CASSLAHRAGYEQYF. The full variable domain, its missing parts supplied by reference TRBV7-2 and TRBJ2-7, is GAGVSQSPSNKVTEKGKDVELRCDPISGHTALYWYRQSLGQGLEFLIYFQGNSAPDKSGLPSDRFSAERTGGSVSTLTIQRTQQEDSAVYLCASSLAHRAGYEQYFGPGTRLTVT.